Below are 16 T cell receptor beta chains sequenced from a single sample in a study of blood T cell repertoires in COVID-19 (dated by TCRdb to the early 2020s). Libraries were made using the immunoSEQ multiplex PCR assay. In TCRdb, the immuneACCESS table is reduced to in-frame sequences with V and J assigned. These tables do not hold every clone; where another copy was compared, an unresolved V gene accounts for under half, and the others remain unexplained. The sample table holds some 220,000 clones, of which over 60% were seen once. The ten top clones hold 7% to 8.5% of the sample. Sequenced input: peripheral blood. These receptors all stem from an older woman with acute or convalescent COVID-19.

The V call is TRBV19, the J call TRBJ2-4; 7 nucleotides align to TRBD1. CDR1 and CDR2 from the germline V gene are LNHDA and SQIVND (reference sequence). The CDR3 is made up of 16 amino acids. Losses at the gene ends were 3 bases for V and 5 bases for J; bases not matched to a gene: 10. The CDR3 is CASSIPVTGLQNIQYF. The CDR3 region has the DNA TGTGCCAGTAGTATCCCAGTGACAGGGCTTCAAAACATTCAGTACTTC.

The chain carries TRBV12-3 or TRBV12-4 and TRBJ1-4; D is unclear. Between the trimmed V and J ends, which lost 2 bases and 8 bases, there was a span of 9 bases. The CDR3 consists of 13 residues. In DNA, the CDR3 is TGTGCCAGCAGTTTACGGATCAGGGAAAAACTGTTTTTT. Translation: CASSLRIREKLFF.

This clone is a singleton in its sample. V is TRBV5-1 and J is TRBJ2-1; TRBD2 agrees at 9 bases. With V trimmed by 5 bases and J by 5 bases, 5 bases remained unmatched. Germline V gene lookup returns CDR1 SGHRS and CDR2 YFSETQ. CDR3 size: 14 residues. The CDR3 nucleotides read TGCGCCAGCAGACCCGGGACTAGCAACAATGAGCAGTTCTTC. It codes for CASRPGTSNNEQFF.

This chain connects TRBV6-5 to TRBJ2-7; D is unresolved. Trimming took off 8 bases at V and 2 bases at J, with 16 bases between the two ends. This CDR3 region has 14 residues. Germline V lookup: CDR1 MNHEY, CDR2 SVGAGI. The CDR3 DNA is TGTGCCAGCCGGGTCGTCGGAGCGACCTACGAGCAGTACTTC. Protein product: CASRVVGATYEQYF.

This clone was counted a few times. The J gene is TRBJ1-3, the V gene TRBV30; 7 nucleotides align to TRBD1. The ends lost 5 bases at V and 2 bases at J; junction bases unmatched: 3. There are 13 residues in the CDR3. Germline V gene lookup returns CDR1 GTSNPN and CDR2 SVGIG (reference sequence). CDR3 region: CAWATGTGNTIYF. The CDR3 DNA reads TGTGCCTGGGCGACAGGGACTGGAAACACCATATATTTT.

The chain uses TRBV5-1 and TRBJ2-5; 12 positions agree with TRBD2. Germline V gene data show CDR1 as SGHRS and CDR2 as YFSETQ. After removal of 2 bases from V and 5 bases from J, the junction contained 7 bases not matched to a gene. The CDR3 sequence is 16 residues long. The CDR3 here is CASSLRLAGGQETQYF. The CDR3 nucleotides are TGCGCCAGCAGCTTAAGGCTAGCGGGGGGGCAGGAGACCCAGTACTTC.

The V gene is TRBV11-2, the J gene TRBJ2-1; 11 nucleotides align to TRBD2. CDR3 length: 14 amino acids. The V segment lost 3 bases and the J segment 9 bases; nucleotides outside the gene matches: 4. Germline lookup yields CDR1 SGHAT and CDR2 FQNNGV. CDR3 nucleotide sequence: TGTGCCAGCAGCTTTAGCGGGGGGGCGCTTGAGCAGTTCTTC. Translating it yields CASSFSGGALEQFF.

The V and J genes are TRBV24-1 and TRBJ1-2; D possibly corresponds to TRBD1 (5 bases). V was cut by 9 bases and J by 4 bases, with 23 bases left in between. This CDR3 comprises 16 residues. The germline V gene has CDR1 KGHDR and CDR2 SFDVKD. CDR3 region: CATSSPGREGTYGYTF. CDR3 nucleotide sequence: TGTGCCACCTCCTCACCTGGTAGGGAGGGGACCTATGGCTACACCTTC.

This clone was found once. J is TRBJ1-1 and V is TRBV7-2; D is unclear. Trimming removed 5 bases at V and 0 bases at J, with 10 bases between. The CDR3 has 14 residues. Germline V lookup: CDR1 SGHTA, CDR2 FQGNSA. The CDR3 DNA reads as TGTGCCAGCAGCCCACAGCCTATGAACACTGAAGCTTTCTTT. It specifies CASSPQPMNTEAFF.

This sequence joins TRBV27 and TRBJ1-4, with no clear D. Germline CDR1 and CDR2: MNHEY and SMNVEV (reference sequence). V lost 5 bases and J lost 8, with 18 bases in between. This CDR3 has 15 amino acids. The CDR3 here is CASSSKGPRREKLFF. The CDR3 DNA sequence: TGTGCCAGCAGTAGTAAAGGGCCCCGGAGGGAAAAACTGTTTTTT.

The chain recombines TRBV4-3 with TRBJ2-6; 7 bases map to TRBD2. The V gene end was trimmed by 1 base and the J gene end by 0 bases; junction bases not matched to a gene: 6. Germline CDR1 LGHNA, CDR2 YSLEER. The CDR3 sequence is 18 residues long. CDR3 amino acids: CASSQGSGGTSGANVLTF. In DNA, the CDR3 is TGCGCCAGCAGCCAAGGATCGGGGGGTACCTCTGGGGCCAACGTCCTGACTTTC.

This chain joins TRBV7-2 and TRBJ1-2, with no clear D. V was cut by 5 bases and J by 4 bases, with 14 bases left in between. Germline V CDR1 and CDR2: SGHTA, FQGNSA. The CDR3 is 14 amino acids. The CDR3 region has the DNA TGTGCCAGCAGCCCAGCGCAGTCGCCCTATGGCTACACCTTC. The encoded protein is CASSPAQSPYGYTF.

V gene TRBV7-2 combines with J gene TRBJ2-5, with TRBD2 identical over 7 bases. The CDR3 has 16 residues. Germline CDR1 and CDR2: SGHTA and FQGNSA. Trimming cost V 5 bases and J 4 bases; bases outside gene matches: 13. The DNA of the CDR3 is TGTGCCAGCAGCATCCTCTCCGGGACGGGAGGAGAGACCCAGTACTTC. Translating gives CASSILSGTGGETQYF.

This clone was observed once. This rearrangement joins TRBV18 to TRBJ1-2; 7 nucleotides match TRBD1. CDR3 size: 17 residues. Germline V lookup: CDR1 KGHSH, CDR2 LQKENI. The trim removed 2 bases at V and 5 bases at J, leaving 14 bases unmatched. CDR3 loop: CASSPVDRDLLGYGYTF. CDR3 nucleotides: TGTGCCAGCTCACCAGTCGACAGGGACCTATTAGGGTATGGCTACACCTTC.

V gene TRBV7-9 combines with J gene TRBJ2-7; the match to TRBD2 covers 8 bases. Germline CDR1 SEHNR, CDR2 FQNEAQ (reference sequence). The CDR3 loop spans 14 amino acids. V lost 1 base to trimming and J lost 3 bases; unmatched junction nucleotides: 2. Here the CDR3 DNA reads TGTGCCAGCAGCTTAGAACTAGCGGTCTACGAGCAGTACTTC. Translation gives CASSLELAVYEQYF.

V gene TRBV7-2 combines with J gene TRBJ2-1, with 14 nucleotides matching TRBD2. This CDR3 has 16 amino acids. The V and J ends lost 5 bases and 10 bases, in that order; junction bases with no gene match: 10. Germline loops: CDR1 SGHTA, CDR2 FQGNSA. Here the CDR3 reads CASSTGLAGGREEQFF. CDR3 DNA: TGTGCCAGCAGCACAGGACTAGCGGGGGGAAGGGAGGAGCAGTTCTTC.